Shown below are 17 T cell receptor beta chains from a single sample sequenced in a study of blood T cell repertoires in COVID-19. The method was immunoSEQ multiplex PCR; TCRdb's version includes in-frame clones alone and lacks a portion of them. The sample shows some 330,000 clones, under 95% of them seen only once. The sequencing sample was made of PBMCs or T cells enriched from blood (not recorded which). The origin of the receptors is a woman aged 25 to 39 who had recovered from COVID-19.

The gene calls are TRBV11-1 and TRBJ1-1; D may be TRBD1 (6 bases). The CDR3 consists of 14 residues. CDR1 and CDR2 (germline): SGHAT, FQDESV (reference sequence). The germline V and J ends were trimmed by 5 bases and 6 bases, with 16 bases remaining between them. CDR3 DNA: TGTGCCAGCAGCAACTCACAGGGTAGTGCTGAAGCTTTCTTT. Translation: CASSNSQGSAEAFF.

The V and J genes are TRBV2 and TRBJ1-2; 10 positions agree with TRBD1. The germline V gene has CDR1 SNHLY and CDR2 FYNNEI. The trim removed 9 bases at V and 5 bases at J, leaving 9 bases unmatched. This CDR3 has 14 amino acids. The CDR3 DNA sequence: TGTGCCAGGAAGTCCGGGACAGGGGATTATGGCTACACCTTC. Translating it yields CARKSGTGDYGYTF.

The chain couples TRBV19 to TRBJ1-4; TRBD1 matches 7 bases. V lost 5 bases to trimming and J lost 8 bases; unmatched junction nucleotides: 11. The length of the CDR3 is 15 residues. Germline values: CDR1 LNHDA, CDR2 SQIVND (reference sequence). The CDR3 nucleotides read TGTGCCAGTAGTCTACCCGAGACAGGGAGAGAAAAACTGTTTTTT. This gives the protein CASSLPETGREKLFF.

V gene TRBV30 combines with J gene TRBJ2-2, with TRBD1 matching 10 bases. From germline, CDR1 is GTSNPN and CDR2 SVGIG (reference sequence). V dropped 3 bases and J dropped 6; count of bases not matched to a gene: 7. There are 15 residues in the CDR3. The DNA for the CDR3 is TGTGCCTGGAGACTTTCCGGACAGGGGGCCGGGGAGCTGTTTTTT. Translating gives CAWRLSGQGAGELFF.

This sequence joins TRBV12-3 or TRBV12-4 and TRBJ2-5; 11 nucleotides match TRBD1. The ends lost 6 bases at V and 5 bases at J; junction bases unmatched: 2. This CDR3 region has 13 residues. The CDR3 coding sequence is TGTGCCAGCAGGGGACAGGGGGTGGAGACCCAGTACTTC. Protein product: CASRGQGVETQYF.

The chain links TRBV19 to TRBJ2-1, with D unclear. Germline V gene lookup returns CDR1 LNHDA and CDR2 SQIVND (reference sequence). V was pared by 7 bases and J by 0 bases, with 7 bases between. CDR3 length: 13 amino acids. CDR3 in amino acids: CASTENSYNEQFF. The CDR3 coding sequence is TGTGCCAGTACAGAAAACTCCTACAATGAGCAGTTCTTC.

The chain couples TRBV7-3 to TRBJ2-3; D is undetermined. Per germline, CDR1 SGHTA and CDR2 FQGTGA. This CDR3 has 14 amino acids. The V gene lost 5 bases and the J gene lost 2 bases, with 11 bases spanning the gap. CDR3 protein: CASSLAGPTDTQYF. The CDR3 DNA reads TGTGCCAGCAGCCTTGCAGGTCCCACAGATACGCAGTATTTT.

The chain joins TRBV27 to TRBJ2-5, with 11 bases matching TRBD2. The CDR3 loop spans 16 amino acids. Germline V CDR1 and CDR2: MNHEY, SMNVEV (reference sequence). The V segment lost 2 bases and the J segment 4 bases; nucleotides outside the gene matches: 6. The chain's CDR3 is CASSLKLAGARETQYF. The CDR3 nucleotides read TGTGCCAGCAGTTTAAAACTAGCGGGAGCCAGAGAGACCCAGTACTTC.

This chain links TRBV6-2 or TRBV6-3 with TRBJ1-2; unclear D gene. CDR1 MNHEY and CDR2 SVGEGT come from the germline V gene. The germline V and J ends were trimmed by 4 bases and 3 bases, with 6 bases remaining between them. The CDR3 length is 12 residues. CDR3 DNA: TGTGCCAGCAGTTCCCGGGACTATGGCTACACCTTC. Translating gives CASSSRDYGYTF.

V is TRBV5-5 and J is TRBJ2-7; TRBD1 matches 8 bases. V lost 0 bases, J lost 7 bases, and 15 bases stayed unmatched. The germline CDR1 and CDR2 sequences are SGHKS and YYEKEE (reference sequence). This CDR3 is 17 amino acids long. CDR3 residues: CASSLGGSGTGLGEQYF. The CDR3, as DNA: TGTGCCAGCAGCTTGGGGGGATCCGGGACAGGCCTAGGGGAGCAGTACTTC.

The chain uses TRBV4-1 and TRBJ2-1, with a possible D match to TRBD1 (6 bases). Trimming left V 1 base short and J 6 bases short, with 10 bases between. CDR1 is MGHRA, CDR2 YSYEKL, per germline. This CDR3 has 14 amino acids. CDR3 in DNA: TGCGCCAGCAGCCAAGTTTCAGGGGTCAATGAGCAGTTCTTC. It is translated as CASSQVSGVNEQFF.

The gene calls are TRBV3-1 (or the pseudogene TRBV3-2) and TRBJ2-1; possibly TRBD1 for D (6 bases). The germline V gene has CDR1 LGHDT and CDR2 YNNKEL (reference sequence). V lost 2 bases and J lost 9, with 20 bases in between. This CDR3 is 16 amino acids long. Here the CDR3 DNA reads TGTGCCAGCAGCCAATTGCTGGGGGCCCCTTTAGGTGAGCAGTTCTTC. This codes for CASSQLLGAPLGEQFF.

The rearrangement links TRBV21-1 to TRBJ2-3; the DNA was not used to check the table's D call, TRBD2. TRBV21-1 represents a pseudogene. The CDR3 loop spans 14 amino acids. The CDR3 loop reads CAIRTSGNTDTQYF. As DNA, the CDR3 is TGTGCCATCCGGACTAGCGGCAACACAGATACGCAGTATTTT.

CDR3 loop: CASSLDRDRGSLTGELFF. DNA for the CDR3: TGTGCCAGCAGCTTAGACCGGGACAGGGGGAGCCTCACCGGGGAGCTGTTTTTT. The rearrangement links TRBV7-3 to TRBJ2-2, with 11 nucleotides matching TRBD1. CDR1 is SGHTA, CDR2 FQGTGA, per germline. Unmatched junction bases numbered 9, after V lost 2 bases and J lost 4 bases. There are 18 residues in the CDR3.

The gene calls are TRBV2 and TRBJ2-5, with 9 bases fitting TRBD2. Germline-derived CDR1 and CDR2 are SNHLY and FYNNEI. CDR3 length: 14 residues. Trimming cost V 6 bases and J 2 bases; bases outside gene matches: 4. CDR3 DNA: TGTGCCAGCAGGGCTAGCGGGGCTCAAGAGACCCAGTACTTC. The encoded protein is CASRASGAQETQYF.

The chain uses TRBV6-5 and TRBJ2-3; a weak D match, TRBD2 (7 bases). Deletions cut 6 bases from V and 1 base from J, with 11 bases between. This CDR3 has 14 residues. CDR1 is MNHEY and CDR2 is SVGAGI in the germline V gene. CDR3 loop: CASRGGLGTDTQYF. The DNA of the CDR3 is TGTGCCAGCAGGGGGGGGCTAGGCACAGATACGCAGTATTTT.

The chain carries TRBV7-3 and TRBJ2-3, with 9 bases that match TRBD1. V gave up 8 bases and J gave up 6 bases; unmatched junction bases: 9. CDR1 is SGHTA and CDR2 is FQGTGA in the germline V gene. The CDR3 runs to 14 residues. CDR3 sequence reads: CASGQGPLGDTQYF. DNA for the CDR3: TGTGCCAGCGGACAGGGGCCACTTGGGGATACGCAGTATTTT.